This T cell receptor beta chain comes out of a study of blood T cell repertoires in COVID-19. Study at large: PBMCs, B-cell-depleted T cells, or T cells were the source of the cDNA or gDNA that made up the material.

Data came from immunoSEQ multiplex PCR; TCRdb stores just in-frame clones and leaves some out. The profile shows over 120,000 clones, 79% of them singletons. This clone was counted a few times. V was clipped by 6 bases and J by 8 bases, with 17 bases between them. Germline V CDR1 and CDR2: SGHDT, YYEEEE. This CDR3 region has 13 residues. Sequencing input: peripheral blood. This sequence originates from a woman aged 70-85 years with COVID-19, enrolled during active disease. This sequence joins TRBV5-6 and TRBJ1-2; no definite D call. The CDR3 sequence is CASTKSGVLGYTF. The DNA of the CDR3 is TGTGCCAGCACCAAGAGCGGGGTACTCGGCTACACCTTC.